The sequence of this T cell receptor (beta chain) was determined in a study of beta chain features in type 1 diabetes. Each sorted population was over 95% pure. The sequenced template was cDNA made from the entire isolated RNA. Sequencing was performed with immunoSEQ multiplex PCR; in TCRdb, only in-frame clones are kept and a portion is missing. The data hold around 280,000 clones, with 8% observed a single time. The V end was cut by 2 bases, the J end by 0 bases, with 2 bases between. CDR1 and CDR2 from the germline V gene are MNHEY and SVGAGI. The CDR3 contains 13 residues. Whole-study findings and limits: Shortening of TCRB CDR3s, moderate but significant, appeared in all four CD4+ subsets of Type 1 diabetes patients. PCR might preferentially amplify shorter templates, equally in patients and controls. Insertions were fewer and deletions more numerous at VDJ junctions in type 1 diabetes patients.

This clone showed up just a few times. The antigen remains undetermined. Additional DNA sequences in this sample encode the identical CDR3. The sequencing sample was made of central memory CD4+ T cells from blood. The TCR sequence derives from a young woman in good health. The V call is TRBV6-5, the J call TRBJ1-3; no reliable D call. The CDR3 DNA sequence: TGTGCCAGCAGTTACAGCTCTGGAAACACCATATATTTT. Its translation: CASSYSSGNTIYF.